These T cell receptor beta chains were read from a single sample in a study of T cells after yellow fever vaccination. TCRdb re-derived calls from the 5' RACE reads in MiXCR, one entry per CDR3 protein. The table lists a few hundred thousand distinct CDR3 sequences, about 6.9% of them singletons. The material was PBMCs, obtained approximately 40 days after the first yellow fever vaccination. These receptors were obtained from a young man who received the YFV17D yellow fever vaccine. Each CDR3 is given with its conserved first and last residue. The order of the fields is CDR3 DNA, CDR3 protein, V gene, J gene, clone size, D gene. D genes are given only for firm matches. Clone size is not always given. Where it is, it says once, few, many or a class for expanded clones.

DNA: TGCGCCAGCAGCTTCGGCGAAACAGATACGCAGTATTTT
CDR3: CASSFGETDTQYF
V: TRBV5-1
J: TRBJ2-3
size: -
D: -

DNA: TGCAGCGCAAATGTCGGCGGCCGTAATGAAAAACTGTTTTTT
CDR3: CSANVGGRNEKLFF
V: TRBV29-1
J: TRBJ1-4
size: many
D: -

DNA: TGCAGTGCAGCAGGGGACACTGAAGCTTTCTTT
CDR3: CSAAGDTEAFF
V: TRBV20-1
J: TRBJ1-1
size: -
D: -

DNA: TGTGCCAGCAGAGGGTATCTAGGGAACGGGGCCAACGTCCTGACTTTC
CDR3: CASRGYLGNGANVLTF
V: TRBV7-2
J: TRBJ2-6
size: -
D: -

DNA: TGTGCCAACAGCAACGCTCCGGGACAGGGGACCTACGAGCAGTACTTC
CDR3: CANSNAPGQGTYEQYF
V: TRBV6-1
J: TRBJ2-7
size: once
D: TRBD1

DNA: TGTGCCTGGTCCCCCGGGGAGAATGAGCAGTTCTTC
CDR3: CAWSPGENEQFF
V: TRBV30
J: TRBJ2-1
size: -
D: -

DNA: TGTGCCAGCAGTTTGTCGGGCACTGAAGCTTTCTTT
CDR3: CASSLSGTEAFF
V: TRBV12-3/TRBV12-4
J: TRBJ1-1
size: many
D: -

DNA: TGTGCTAGTGGTCCCGCAGGGGGCGATGAGCAGTTCTTC
CDR3: CASGPAGGDEQFF
V: TRBV12-5
J: TRBJ2-1
size: many
D: TRBD1

DNA: TGTGCCAGCAGCCACGGGGGGATTGAAAAACTGTTTTTT
CDR3: CASSHGGIEKLFF
V: TRBV7-9
J: TRBJ1-4
size: few
D: -

DNA: TGTGCCAGCAGCTTAAGAGGAGGGTGGGATGGCTACACCTTC
CDR3: CASSLRGGWDGYTF
V: TRBV7-8
J: TRBJ1-2
size: -
D: -

DNA: TGCGCCAGCAGCCAAGACGGAGTAGGGGGCCTAGCCGAGACCCAGTACTTC
CDR3: CASSQDGVGGLAETQYF
V: TRBV4-1
J: TRBJ2-5
size: few
D: TRBD1

DNA: TGTGCCAGCAGTTTATCAATGGATTCACCCCTCCACTTT
CDR3: CASSLSMDSPLHF
V: TRBV12-3/TRBV12-4
J: TRBJ1-6
size: -
D: -

DNA: TGCAGCGTCCCCGGACAGGGACACACCGGGGAGCTGTTTTTT
CDR3: CSVPGQGHTGELFF
V: TRBV29-1
J: TRBJ2-2
size: many
D: TRBD1

DNA: TGCAGTGCCCTGGGACAGGGGGGGTCAGATACGCAGTATTTT
CDR3: CSALGQGGSDTQYF
V: TRBV20-1
J: TRBJ2-3
size: few
D: TRBD1

DNA: TGTGCCAGCCTGACCGCAGGGTTGAACTATGGCTACACCTTC
CDR3: CASLTAGLNYGYTF
V: TRBV12-3/TRBV12-4
J: TRBJ1-2
size: many
D: -

DNA: TGTGCCAGCAGGCCCCTTTTCGGTGACAATGAGCAGTTCTTC
CDR3: CASRPLFGDNEQFF
V: TRBV6-1
J: TRBJ2-1
size: many
D: -

DNA: TGCGCCAGCAGCCATCAACCCCAACCGGACGACAGGGGTTCCTACAATGAGCAGTTCTTC
CDR3: CASSHQPQPDDRGSYNEQFF
V: TRBV4-1
J: TRBJ2-1
size: many
D: TRBD1

DNA: TGCGCCAGCATGTTGGGGGATCTCGATGAGCAGTTCTTC
CDR3: CASMLGDLDEQFF
V: TRBV5-1
J: TRBJ2-1
size: -
D: -

DNA: TGTGCCAGCAGCTCGTACGGTGGGACAGGGGAAACCGGGGAGCTGTTTTTT
CDR3: CASSSYGGTGETGELFF
V: TRBV11-3
J: TRBJ2-2
size: few
D: TRBD1

DNA: TGTGCCAGCAGCTCGGGACTGGCCGAGCAGTACTTC
CDR3: CASSSGLAEQYF
V: TRBV5-5
J: TRBJ2-7
size: -
D: -

DNA: TGTGCCAGTAGTATCACAGGGGGCTTTGAGCAGTTCTTC
CDR3: CASSITGGFEQFF
V: TRBV19
J: TRBJ2-1
size: few
D: TRBD1

DNA: TGCGCCAGCAGCCCCCTTGTAGCCACGGAGACCCAGTACTTC
CDR3: CASSPLVATETQYF
V: TRBV5-1
J: TRBJ2-5
size: few
D: -